Each of the 6 T cell receptor beta chains below was sequenced from the same sample in a study of cytomegalovirus exposure and HLA in healthy donors. Use of 60 Vbeta and 13 Jbeta primers characterized the PCR. Produced via immunoSEQ multiplex PCR; TCRdb's table is partial and in-frame only. The table records about 150,000 clones, 66% of them present only once. What was sequenced was PBMCs. All receptors derive from a human donor in good health.

Concerning this clone: This same CDR3 is encoded by further DNA sequences in the sample. The V gene is TRBV19, the J gene TRBJ1-2, with a weak D call TRBD1 (6 bases). Germline V gene lookup returns CDR1 LNHDA and CDR2 SQIVND (reference sequence). The CDR3 is made up of 15 amino acids. The V gene lost 4 bases and the J gene lost 4 bases, with 16 bases spanning the gap. The CDR3 nucleotides are TGTGCCAGTAGTACGAGACAGGAGATAACCTATGGCTACACCTTC. It yields the protein CASSTRQEITYGYTF.

The genes are TRBV19 and TRBJ2-6; TRBD2 aligns across 7 bases. CDR1 and CDR2 (germline): LNHDA, SQIVND (reference sequence). V lost 3 bases and J lost 2; bases outside the gene matches: 7. CDR3 length equals 17 residues. The CDR3 reads CASSIEREGAGANVLTF. The CDR3 bases are TGTGCCAGTAGTATCGAAAGGGAGGGCGCTGGGGCCAACGTCCTGACTTTC.

This sequence joins TRBV7-3 and TRBJ2-1, with TRBD1 matching 7 bases. V shed 5 bases and J 3 bases; nucleotides not matched to a gene: 1. Looked up from germline, CDR1 is SGHTA and CDR2 is FQGTGA. This CDR3 is 13 amino acids long. CDR3: CASSRQGYNEQFF. CDR3 coding DNA: TGTGCCAGCAGCCGACAGGGCTACAATGAGCAGTTCTTC.

The genes are TRBV29-1 and TRBJ1-1; D is uncertain. This CDR3 is 13 amino acids long. Trimming removed 6 bases at V and 1 base at J, with 12 bases between. The germline V gene encodes CDR1 SQVTM and CDR2 ANQGSEA. As DNA, the CDR3 is TGCAGCGTCCGCCGGGAGACGAACACTGAAGCTTTCTTT. It translates to CSVRRETNTEAFF.

The V gene is TRBV29-1, the J gene TRBJ1-3; tentative D call: TRBD1 (5 bases). This CDR3 region has 13 residues. Germline loops: CDR1 SQVTM, CDR2 ANQGSEA. V was trimmed by 3 bases and J by 0 bases, leaving 6 bases between them. CDR3 region: CSVEGGSGNTIYF. The CDR3 DNA is TGCAGCGTTGAGGGGGGCTCTGGAAACACCATATATTTT.

The rearrangement uses TRBV7-9 and TRBJ2-5; 7 nucleotides align to TRBD1. Germline V gene sequence: CDR1 SEHNR, CDR2 FQNEAQ (reference sequence). V gave up 10 bases and J gave up 2 bases; unmatched junction bases: 4. The CDR3 is made up of 12 amino acids. The CDR3 reads CATKTGQETQYF. In DNA, the CDR3 is TGTGCCACCAAGACAGGGCAAGAGACCCAGTACTTC.